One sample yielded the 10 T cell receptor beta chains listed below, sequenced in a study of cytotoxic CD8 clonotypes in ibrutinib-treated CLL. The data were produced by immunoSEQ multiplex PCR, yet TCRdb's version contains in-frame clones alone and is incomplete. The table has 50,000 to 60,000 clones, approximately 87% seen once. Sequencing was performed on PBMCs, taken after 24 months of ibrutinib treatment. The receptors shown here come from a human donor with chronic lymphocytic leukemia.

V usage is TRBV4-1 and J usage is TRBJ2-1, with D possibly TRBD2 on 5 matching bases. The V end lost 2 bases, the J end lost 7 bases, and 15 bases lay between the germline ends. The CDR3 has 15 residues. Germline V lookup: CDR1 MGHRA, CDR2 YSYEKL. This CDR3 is CASSQRLVRGNEQFF. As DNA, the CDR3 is TGCGCCAGCAGCCAACGCCTAGTGAGAGGGAATGAGCAGTTCTTC.

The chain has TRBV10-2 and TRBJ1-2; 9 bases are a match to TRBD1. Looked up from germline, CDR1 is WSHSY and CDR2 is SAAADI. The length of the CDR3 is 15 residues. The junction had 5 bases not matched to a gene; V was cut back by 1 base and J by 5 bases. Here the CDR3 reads CASSELGTGNYGYTF. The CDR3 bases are TGCGCCAGCAGTGAGTTGGGGACAGGGAATTATGGCTACACCTTC.

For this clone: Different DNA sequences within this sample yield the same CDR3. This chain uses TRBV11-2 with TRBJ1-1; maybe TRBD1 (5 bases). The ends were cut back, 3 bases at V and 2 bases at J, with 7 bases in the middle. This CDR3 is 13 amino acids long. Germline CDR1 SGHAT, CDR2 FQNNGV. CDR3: CASSFQGNTEAFF. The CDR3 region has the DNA TGTGCCAGCAGCTTTCAGGGCAACACTGAAGCTTTCTTT.

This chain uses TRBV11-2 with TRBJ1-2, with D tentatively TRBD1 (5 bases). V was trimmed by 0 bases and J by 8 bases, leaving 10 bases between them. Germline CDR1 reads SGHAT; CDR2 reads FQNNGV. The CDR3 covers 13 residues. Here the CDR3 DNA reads TGTGCCAGCAGCTTAGATCTGGGGGACGGCTACACCTTC. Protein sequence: CASSLDLGDGYTF.

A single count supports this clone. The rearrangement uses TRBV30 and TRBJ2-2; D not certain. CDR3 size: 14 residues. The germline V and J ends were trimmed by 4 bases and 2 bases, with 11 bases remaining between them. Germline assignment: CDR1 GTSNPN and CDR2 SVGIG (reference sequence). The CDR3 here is CAWKAGINTGELFF. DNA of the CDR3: TGTGCCTGGAAGGCAGGCATCAACACCGGGGAGCTGTTTTTT.

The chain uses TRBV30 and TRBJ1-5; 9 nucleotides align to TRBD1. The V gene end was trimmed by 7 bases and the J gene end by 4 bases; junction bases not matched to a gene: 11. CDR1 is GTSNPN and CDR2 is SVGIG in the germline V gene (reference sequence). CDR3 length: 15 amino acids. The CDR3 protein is CAFQGGTGINQPQHF. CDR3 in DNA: TGTGCCTTTCAGGGTGGGACAGGGATTAATCAGCCCCAGCATTTT.

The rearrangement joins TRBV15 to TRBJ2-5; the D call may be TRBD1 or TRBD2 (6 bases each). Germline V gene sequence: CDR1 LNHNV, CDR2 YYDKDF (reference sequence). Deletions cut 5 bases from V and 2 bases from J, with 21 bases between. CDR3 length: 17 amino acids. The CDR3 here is CATSGTISGGLQETQYF. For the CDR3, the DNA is TGTGCCACCAGCGGGACAATTAGCGGCGGGTTGCAAGAGACCCAGTACTTC.

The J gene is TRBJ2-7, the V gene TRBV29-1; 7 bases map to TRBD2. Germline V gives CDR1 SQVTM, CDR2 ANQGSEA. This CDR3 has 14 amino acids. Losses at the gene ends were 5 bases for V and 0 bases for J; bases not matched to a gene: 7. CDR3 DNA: TGCAGCGTTCGAATTAGCGGGTCCTCCTACGAGCAGTACTTC. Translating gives CSVRISGSSYEQYF.

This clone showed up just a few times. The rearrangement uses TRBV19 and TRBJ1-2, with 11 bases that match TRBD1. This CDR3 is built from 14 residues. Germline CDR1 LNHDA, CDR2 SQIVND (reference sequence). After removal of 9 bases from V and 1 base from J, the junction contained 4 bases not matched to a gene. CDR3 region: CASRDRGYNYGYTF. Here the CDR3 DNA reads TGTGCCAGCAGGGACAGGGGGTATAACTATGGCTACACCTTC. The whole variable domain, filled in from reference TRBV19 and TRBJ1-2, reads DGGITQSPKYLFRKEGQNVTLSCEQNLNHDAMYWYRQDPGQGLRLIYYSQIVNDFQKGDIAEGYSVSREKKESFPLTVTSAQKNPTAFYLCASRDRGYNYGYTFGSGTRLTVV.

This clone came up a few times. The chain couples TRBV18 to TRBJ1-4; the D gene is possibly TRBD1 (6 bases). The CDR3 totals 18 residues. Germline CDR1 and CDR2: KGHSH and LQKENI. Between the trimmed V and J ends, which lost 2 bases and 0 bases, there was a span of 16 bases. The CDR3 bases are TGTGCCAGCTCACCAAACCCGACAGGTTCGTCAACTAATGAAAAACTGTTTTTT. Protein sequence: CASSPNPTGSSTNEKLFF.